The rows below give T cell receptor beta chains drawn from one sample of a study of shared T cell receptors in the human thymus. The repertoire was sequenced with immunoSEQ multiplex PCR; TCRdb's copy has only in-frame clones and lacks some. The repertoire holds under 450,000 clones, with roughly 94% as singletons. The sequenced material came from thymocytes. Receptors were obtained from a human donor. Both conserved end residues are part of each CDR3.

v_call	j_call	cdr3_aa
TRBV6-1	TRBJ2-7	CASSEWDIGSYYLLFYEQYF
TRBV5-1	TRBJ2-3	CASSLRLSLAGGQDTQYF
TRBV30	TRBJ2-2	CAWSAQERDRNTGELFF
TRBV28	TRBJ2-7	CASSFKAGQTYEQYF
TRBV15	TRBJ1-3	CATSRDPVRTGGNTIYF
TRBV11-2	TRBJ2-7	CASSLNRGLFEQYF
TRBV4-1	TRBJ2-1	CASSQAPGLAANEQFF
TRBV5-1	TRBJ1-1	CASSTAHQEGGTEAFF
TRBV10-1	TRBJ1-4	CASSGVQATNEKLFF
TRBV30	TRBJ1-1	CAWRPKRSTHREAFF
TRBV6-5	TRBJ1-2	CASGPGQESCGYTF
TRBV5-1	TRBJ1-1	CASSLRRGLRNTEAFF
TRBV18	TRBJ2-1	CASSPLSPGGEQFF
TRBV5-1	TRBJ2-5	CASSLSGGGGVQETQYF
TRBV11-2	TRBJ2-5	CASSWTSGRRETQYF
TRBV19	TRBJ1-3	CASSSPPRTSGNTIYF
TRBV14	TRBJ1-2	CASSQNLTGRRKGYTF
TRBV27	TRBJ1-6	CASSSGYNSPLHF
TRBV5-3	TRBJ2-5	CARSLARTSGHQETQYF
TRBV18	TRBJ2-7	CASSPYTGSYEQYF
TRBV14	TRBJ2-2	CASSQVWWQTNTGELFF
TRBV29-1	TRBJ2-3	CSVRAGVRPSASTDTQYF
TRBV14	TRBJ1-6	CASSQAGDRENSYNSPLHF
TRBV7-8	TRBJ1-1	CASSLDEGSYGTEAFF
TRBV15	TRBJ2-1	CATSRFRTSGKGNEQFF
TRBV7-9	TRBJ2-7	CASSLVGLAGGRYEQYF
TRBV6-5	TRBJ2-7	CASSFTSGGHEQYF
TRBV10-3	TRBJ1-2	CAISVRKGRRGYTF
TRBV6-6	TRBJ2-3	CASSYPDRGWTDTQYF
TRBV11-2	TRBJ2-7	CASSSGLATEQYF
TRBV11-2	TRBJ2-1	CASSLVGRNNEQFF
TRBV21-1	TRBJ2-3	CASSPPGGTGSTDTQYF
TRBV7-2	TRBJ1-2	CASSFGREAATYGYTF
TRBV5-4	TRBJ2-7	CASSLPGARMGEQYF
TRBV27	TRBJ2-2	CASSLSRAASTGELFF
TRBV5-1	TRBJ1-4	CASSSGTGNEKLFF
TRBV28	TRBJ2-7	CASNGDVYEQYF
TRBV2	TRBJ2-1	CASSETAGDGNEQFF
TRBV12-2	TRBJ1-1	CASRFVPDRGGTEAFF
TRBV5-6	TRBJ1-4	CASSLGPRQVEKLFF
TRBV6-5	TRBJ2-4	CASSPRRVKNIQYF